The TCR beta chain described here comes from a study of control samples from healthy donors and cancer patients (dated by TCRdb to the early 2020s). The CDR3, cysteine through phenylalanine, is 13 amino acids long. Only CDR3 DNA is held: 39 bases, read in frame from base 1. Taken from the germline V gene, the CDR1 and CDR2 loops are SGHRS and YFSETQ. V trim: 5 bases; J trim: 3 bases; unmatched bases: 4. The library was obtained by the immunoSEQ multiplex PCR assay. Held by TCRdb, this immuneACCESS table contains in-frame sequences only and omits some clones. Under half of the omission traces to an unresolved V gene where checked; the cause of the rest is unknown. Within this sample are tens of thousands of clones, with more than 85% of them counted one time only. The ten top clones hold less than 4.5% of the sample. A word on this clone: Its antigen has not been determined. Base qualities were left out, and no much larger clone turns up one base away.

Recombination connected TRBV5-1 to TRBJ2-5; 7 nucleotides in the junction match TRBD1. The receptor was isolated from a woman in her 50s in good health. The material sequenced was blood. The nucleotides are TGCGCCAGCAGTCAGCAGGGGGAAGAGACCCAGTACTTC. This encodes CASSQQGEETQYF.